The TCR beta chain under discussion was sequenced for a study of shared T cell receptors in the human thymus. Produced via immunoSEQ multiplex PCR; TCRdb's table is partial and in-frame only. The data show over 350,000 clones, roughly 94% seen once. CDR1 and CDR2 from the germline V gene are SGHRS and YFSETQ. This CDR3 has 18 residues. Trimming stripped 4 bases from V and 0 bases from J, with 19 bases between. This TCR came from a human donor. The chain has TRBV5-1 and TRBJ2-2, with D possibly TRBD1 on 6 matching bases. Material for sequencing was thymocytes. The chain's CDR3 is CASSAKQGSLTNTGELFF. CDR3 DNA: TGCGCCAGCAGCGCAAAACAGGGATCCCTAACGAACACCGGGGAGCTGTTTTTT.